The 12 T cell receptor beta chains presented below share a single source sample, sequenced in a study of blood T cell repertoires in COVID-19. TCRdb's copy holds only in-frame clones and misses some; the assay was immunoSEQ multiplex PCR. Of roughly 70,000 clones listed, 91% were seen once; the top ten hold roughly 5%. Sequencing was done on a sample of peripheral blood. The receptors stem from a woman aged 55-70 years with active COVID-19.

V usage is TRBV5-1 and J usage is TRBJ2-7; TRBD2 is a possible D gene (6 bases). CDR1 is SGHRS and CDR2 is YFSETQ in the germline V gene. The CDR3 sequence is 16 residues long. V lost 1 base to trimming and J lost 1 base, with 15 bases between them. CDR3 amino acids: CASSLSPGVKSYEQYF. The CDR3 DNA reads TGCGCCAGCAGCTTGTCTCCGGGAGTAAAATCCTACGAGCAGTACTTC.

The V and J genes are TRBV19 and TRBJ2-1; 10 bases line up with TRBD1. Germline lookup yields CDR1 LNHDA and CDR2 SQIVND (reference sequence). V was clipped by 9 bases and J by 9 bases; unmatched bases: 14. This CDR3 comprises 15 residues. CDR3 residues: CASVGQGVAIREQFF. The CDR3 bases are TGTGCCAGCGTCGGACAGGGGGTTGCAATACGTGAGCAGTTCTTC.

The V call is TRBV7-6, the J call TRBJ2-3; 14 bases match TRBD2. This CDR3 region has 16 residues. The V gene's germline CDR1 is SGHVS and CDR2 FNYEAQ. The V segment lost 1 base and the J segment 9 bases; nucleotides outside the gene matches: 6. CDR3 DNA sequence: TGTGCCAGCAGCTTAGGGCCGGGACTAGCGGGAGTAACGCAGTATTTT. Its protein product is CASSLGPGLAGVTQYF.

The chain combines TRBV7-8 with TRBJ1-3, with a tentative D call TRBD1 (6 bases). V gave up 5 bases and J gave up 3 bases, with 20 bases separating them. The CDR3 has 17 amino acids. CDR1 is SGHVS, CDR2 FQNEAQ, per germline. The CDR3: CASSPSRGGTGGNTIYF. CDR3 sequence (DNA): TGTGCCAGCAGCCCCTCTAGGGGGGGGACTGGTGGAAACACCATATATTTT.

This chain links TRBV28 with TRBJ2-3, with 12 nucleotides matching TRBD2. V trimming: 6 bases; J trimming: 4 bases; junction bases outside the gene matches: 2. The CDR3 has 14 residues. Germline V gives CDR1 MDHEN, CDR2 SYDVKM. The DNA for the CDR3 is TGTGCCAGCAGGGCTAGCGGGAGGGCAGATACGCAGTATTTT. It is translated as CASRASGRADTQYF.

CDR3 in DNA: TGTGCCAGCTCACCGTCTCAGGTCGATATAAGCTACACCTTC. As protein: CASSPSQVDISYTF. This chain uses TRBV18 with TRBJ1-2; D gene unclear. Germline assignment: CDR1 KGHSH and CDR2 LQKENI. The CDR3 consists of 14 residues. Trimming shortened V by 3 bases and J by 9 bases, and 17 bases separated the two germline ends.

The J gene is TRBJ2-2, the V gene TRBV12-3 or TRBV12-4; D ambiguous. This CDR3 spans 13 amino acids. V shed 1 base and J shed 6 bases, with 6 bases lying between them. DNA for the CDR3: TGTGCCAGCAGTTTAGTGGAGCCCGGGGAGCTGTTTTTT. It specifies CASSLVEPGELFF.

This clone came up once. The chain is built from TRBV6-1 and TRBJ1-5, with a possible D match to TRBD1 (5 bases). CDR1 MNHNS and CDR2 SASEGT come from the germline V gene. V was shortened by 3 bases and J by 7 bases, with 13 bases between the two germline ends. This CDR3 spans 14 amino acids. As DNA, the CDR3 is TGTGCCAGCAGTGAGCGTCAGGGAATGCAGCCCCAGCATTTT. It is translated as CASSERQGMQPQHF.

The rearrangement uses TRBV10-1 and TRBJ2-1; tentative D call: TRBD2 (6 bases). This CDR3 region has 12 residues. V dropped 11 bases and J dropped 10 bases, with 18 bases sitting between them. The germline V gene has CDR1 WNHNN and CDR2 SYGVQD (reference sequence). CDR3: CASNPGGEEQFF. The CDR3 DNA reads TGCGCCTCCAATCCCGGGGGTGAAGAGCAGTTCTTC.

The sample holds one count of this clone. CDR3 protein: CASSLTSGGNTQYF. CDR3 coding DNA: TGTGCCAGCAGCTTGACTAGCGGAGGGAATACGCAGTATTTT. The gene calls are TRBV7-6 and TRBJ2-3; 9 nucleotides align to TRBD2. V dropped 3 bases and J dropped 7; count of bases not matched to a gene: 5. The V gene's germline CDR1 is SGHVS and CDR2 FNYEAQ. The CDR3 has 14 amino acids.

The genes are TRBV2 and TRBJ1-5, with D perhaps TRBD1 (5 bases). V lost 4 bases and J lost 6, with 16 bases in between. The CDR3 runs to 15 residues. From germline, CDR1 is SNHLY and CDR2 FYNNEI. The CDR3 is CASSGARVPSQPQHF. As DNA, the CDR3 is TGTGCCAGCAGTGGAGCCAGGGTCCCGTCTCAGCCCCAGCATTTT.

V and J are TRBV10-3 and TRBJ1-2; TRBD1 is a possible D gene (5 bases). The CDR3 extends over 15 amino acids. Per the germline V gene, CDR1 is ENHRY and CDR2 is SYGVKD. V was shortened by 0 bases and J by 2 bases, with 10 bases between the two germline ends. CDR3 loop: CAISESGVRNYGYTF. The CDR3 nucleotides read TGTGCCATCAGTGAGTCAGGGGTTAGGAACTATGGCTACACCTTC.